The clone carrying this T cell receptor (beta chain) has at least ten counts. Time point here: persistent/refractory GD, antithyroid drugs over 5 years with positive TRAb. Extracted RNA from PBMCs served as the source of the TCR library. The sample is drawn from a study of regulatory T cells in long-lasting Graves disease. Sequencing libraries for TCR beta were prepared with iRepertoire HTBI primers and Arm-PCR of CDR3 regions. Each CDR3 protein gets one entry after TCRdb re-called the multiplex PCR reads with MiXCR. Of about 470,000 distinct CDR3 sequences in the sample, roughly 21% were seen once. This TCR was recovered from a female donor with Graves disease. The source was peripheral blood mononuclear cells (PBMCs), collected when the disease was refractory, from a patient treated with antithyroid drugs.

In DNA form, the CDR3 reads TGCAGTGCTAGAAGGCAGGGTGGGAATTCACCCCTCCACTTT. It codes for CSARRQGGNSPLHF. The chain recombines TRBV20-1 with TRBJ1-6, with D possibly matching TRBD1 (5 bases). Germline V gives CDR1 DFQATT, CDR2 SNEGSKA (reference sequence). V was trimmed by 2 bases and J by 7 bases, leaving 12 bases between them. The CDR3 contains 14 residues.